The TCR beta chain under discussion was sequenced for a study of CD8+CD57+ T cells in acquired aplastic anemia listed by TCRdb under 2018. The study in broad terms: Extracted DNA from sorted CD4+ and CD8+ cells averaged approximately 3 ug, ranging from roughly 0.17 to 27.4 ug. CD8+CD57+ expansion was defined as frequency above the mean frequency observed in healthy subjects. The full study reports these points: Although twenty-nine CD8+ CDR3 sequences were shared by patients and controls, these sequences appeared highly expressed in patients and within the immunodominant clones of patients. Between patients and healthy controls, no significant difference in CD8+ Simpson's diversity was found (P=0.060).

Counted from cysteine to phenylalanine, this CDR3 has 11 amino acids. The kept DNA is CDR3 alone, 33 bases in frame from the first base. CDR1 and CDR2, looked up from the germline V gene, are MNHNS and SASEGT. Comment on this clonotype: Its antigen target is currently unknown. A read error may explain this, as a much larger clone is one base away.

Patients chosen for sequencing had shown expansion of CD8+CD57+ cells by flow cytometry. All patients had severe acquired aplastic anemia diagnosed by International Study of Aplastic Anemia and Agranulocytosis and Camitta criteria. No patient had received any therapy when blood was sampled. In the study, sorted CD4+ and CD8+ blood T cells from patients with severe aplastic anemia and from healthy subjects underwent deep sequencing of TCR repertoires. Patients were enrolled in the USA under clinicaltrials.gov protocols 00001620, 01623167, 00001397, 00071045, 00081523 and 00961064. Ficoll-Paque density gradient centrifugation was used to isolate peripheral blood mononuclear cells. Before DNA extraction, CD4+ and CD8+ T cells were sorted by FACS or by magnetic beads. TCR beta VDJ combination and CDR3 sequence profiling used genomic DNA as the template. TCR repertoire sequencing was run on an Illumina HiSeq 2000. For the original study's pipeline: TRBV/TRBJ rearrangement plots, CDR3 size and DJ length profiles, and Simpson's diversity index were used to evaluate the repertoires. The immunodominant clone was defined as the most abundant DNA sequence in deep sequencing data. CDR3 amino acid sequences were checked for sharing across subjects and were also compared against the VDJdb database and published repertoires. TCRdb reran the public reads through fastp at Q25 and MiXCR, keeping productive beta chains. Duplicate CDR3 protein sequences are folded into a single record with the most common DNA and genes. TCRdb assigned the V and J calls; the authors' analysis was not used. Here the sample has 150,000 to 200,000 distinct CDR3 sequences; about half occur a single time. The ten largest clonotypes hold approximately 13% of the sample.

The chain was built from TRBV6-1 and TRBJ2-7; the D region possibly corresponds to TRBD2 (6 bases align). The specimen sequenced was sorted CD4+, CD8+, or CD8+CD57+ T cells (not recorded which) from PBMCs. This receptor was identified in a human donor with aplastic anemia. The DNA sequence is TGTGCCACCGGGGACTTCTACGAGCGGTACTTC. Its protein reads: CATGDFYERYF.